This is a list of T cell receptor beta chains from one sample in a study of graft-versus-host responses after intestinal transplantation. These receptors have no known antigen. Assay used: immunoSEQ multiplex PCR; TCRdb lists only in-frame clones, some missing. The table lists some 50,000 clones, 70% to 85% of them singletons. The sequencing used unstimulated CD4+ T cells sorted from spleen or lymph node cells, collected before transplant. These receptor sequences come from a human donor who was the organ donor for an intestinal transplant. The CDR3 runs from the conserved cysteine through the conserved F or W. The D gene is left open where the match is weak. Size tells how often a clone was seen (once, few, many) or the class of an expanded clone, and some rows leave it out.

V gene	D gene	clone size	J gene	CDR3 protein	CDR3 DNA
TRBV2	NA	NA	TRBJ1-2	CASSGEGGYGYTF	TGTGCCAGCAGTGGTGAAGGGGGCTATGGCTACACCTTC
TRBV15	TRBD1	NA	TRBJ2-7	CATSTTGTGAYEQYF	TGTGCCACCAGCACGACCGGGACAGGGGCCTACGAGCAGTACTTC
TRBV9	NA	NA	TRBJ2-7	CASSVGGSAYEQYF	TGTGCCAGCAGCGTAGGTGGGTCTGCCTACGAGCAGTACTTC
TRBV20-1	NA	NA	TRBJ2-3	CSASRDTQYF	TGCAGTGCTAGTAGAGATACGCAGTATTTT
TRBV5-1	NA	NA	TRBJ2-6	CASSVPTGVGANVLTF	TGCGCCAGCAGCGTCCCGACGGGGGTCGGGGCCAACGTCCTGACTTTC
TRBV15	TRBD2	NA	TRBJ2-7	CATSRDRLAGAGEQYF	TGTGCCACCAGCAGAGATCGACTAGCGGGAGCGGGGGAGCAGTACTTC
TRBV20-1	NA	NA	TRBJ1-2	CSASKNYGYTF	TGCAGTGCTAGCAAAAACTATGGCTACACCTTC
TRBV7-2	NA	NA	TRBJ2-7	CASSFNSYEQYF	TGTGCCAGCAGCTTCAACTCCTACGAGCAGTACTTC
TRBV18	NA	once	TRBJ1-3	CASSRVTDSGNTIYF	TGTGCCAGCTCACGGGTGACGGACTCTGGAAACACCATATATTTT
TRBV9	NA	NA	TRBJ1-2	CASSPIRGADFYGYTF	TGTGCCAGCAGCCCTATAAGGGGGGCGGACTTCTATGGCTACACCTTC
TRBV4-2	NA	few	TRBJ2-2	CASSQEGGGELFF	TGTGCCAGCAGCCAAGAGGGGGGCGGGGAGCTGTTTTTT
TRBV5-1	NA	NA	TRBJ2-2	CASSLAKAGELFF	TGCGCCAGCAGCTTGGCCAAGGCCGGGGAGCTGTTTTTT
TRBV19	NA	NA	TRBJ2-2	CASSIGAGGNTGELFF	TGTGCCAGTAGTATAGGGGCCGGGGGAAACACCGGGGAGCTGTTTTTT
TRBV21-1	NA	NA	TRBJ1-5	CASSKAGAHQPQHF	TGTGCCAGCAGCAAAGCGGGGGCGCATCAGCCCCAGCATTTT
TRBV7-8	TRBD1	NA	TRBJ1-2	CASSLLGTGGVTNYGYTF	TGTGCCAGCAGCTTACTCGGGACAGGGGGTGTTACTAACTATGGCTACACCTTC
TRBV19	TRBD1	NA	TRBJ1-6	CASSDSRTGPNSPLHF	TGTGCCAGTAGTGATTCCCGGACAGGGCCTAATTCACCCCTCCACTTT
TRBV4-2	TRBD1	NA	TRBJ1-2	CASSQEGGTGVVYGYTF	TGTGCCAGCAGCCAAGAGGGCGGGACAGGGGTGGTCTATGGCTACACCTTC
TRBV6-1	TRBD1	NA	TRBJ1-1	CASSERDSYSEAFF	TGTGCCAGCAGTGAAAGGGACAGTTATTCTGAAGCTTTCTTT
TRBV14	NA	NA	TRBJ1-6	CASSPHRQNSPLHF	TGTGCCAGCAGCCCACACAGACAAAATTCACCCCTCCACTTT
TRBV30	TRBD2	NA	TRBJ2-7	CAWGTSGGLGEQYF	TGTGCCTGGGGGACTAGCGGGGGGCTAGGCGAGCAGTACTTC
TRBV29-1	TRBD2	NA	TRBJ2-2	CSVKSGRGTGELFF	TGCAGCGTTAAAAGCGGGAGGGGGACCGGGGAGCTGTTTTTT
TRBV20-1	NA	NA	TRBJ1-2	CSARTNYGYTF	TGCAGTGCTAGGACAAACTATGGCTACACCTTC
TRBV4-3	TRBD2	NA	TRBJ2-1	CASSQLRAGGRYNEQFF	TGCGCCAGCAGCCAATTGCGAGCGGGGGGGCGTTACAATGAGCAGTTCTTC
TRBV7-2	TRBD2	once	TRBJ2-1	CASSFSGSTYNEQFF	TGTGCCAGCAGCTTTAGCGGGAGTACCTACAATGAGCAGTTCTTC
TRBV11-2	TRBD2	NA	TRBJ2-7	CASSLVAGSYEQYF	TGTGCCAGCAGCTTAGTAGCGGGCTCCTACGAGCAGTACTTC
TRBV2	TRBD2	NA	TRBJ2-1	CASRAGGTYEQFF	TGTGCCAGCAGAGCGGGGGGGACTTATGAGCAGTTCTTC
TRBV6-6	TRBD1	once	TRBJ1-1	CASSNRGMNTEAFF	TGTGCCAGCAGTAACAGGGGCATGAACACTGAAGCTTTCTTT
TRBV25-1	TRBD1	NA	TRBJ2-7	CASSPPHRGRSYEQYF	TGTGCCAGCAGTCCCCCACACAGGGGGCGATCCTACGAGCAGTACTTC
TRBV5-4	TRBD1	NA	TRBJ1-2	CASSPGTGNYGYTF	TGTGCCAGCAGCCCCGGGACAGGGAACTATGGCTACACCTTC
TRBV18	NA	NA	TRBJ1-5	CASSPLGKGSNQPQHF	TGTGCCAGCTCACCACTGGGGAAGGGATCCAATCAGCCCCAGCATTTT
TRBV7-6	NA	NA	TRBJ2-3	CASTLSGSSTDTQYF	TGTGCCAGCACCCTCAGCGGTTCCAGCACAGATACGCAGTATTTT
TRBV11-3	TRBD1	NA	TRBJ2-7	CASSLQGTGLNEQYF	TGTGCCAGCAGCTTACAAGGGACAGGGCTCAACGAGCAGTACTTC
TRBV30	NA	NA	TRBJ2-3	CAWSPSGDTQYF	TGTGCCTGGAGTCCCTCCGGAGATACGCAGTATTTT
TRBV28	NA	NA	TRBJ2-7	CASSLVGANNEPQYF	TGTGCCAGCAGTTTAGTGGGGGCCAACAACGAACCGCAGTACTTC
TRBV19	NA	few	TRBJ1-2	CASSMEANYGYTF	TGTGCCAGTAGTATGGAGGCAAACTATGGCTACACCTTC
TRBV6-1	TRBD2	NA	TRBJ2-7	CASSDWEGWGEQYF	TGTGCCAGCAGTGATTGGGAGGGTTGGGGGGAGCAGTACTTC
TRBV6-6	TRBD1	NA	TRBJ2-4	CASSLSRDRNIQYF	TGTGCCAGCAGTTTGTCCCGGGACAGAAACATTCAGTACTTC
TRBV7-4	TRBD2	once	TRBJ2-5	CASSSLVAGGQETQYF	TGTGCCAGCAGCTCCCTGGTAGCGGGAGGGCAAGAGACCCAGTACTTC
TRBV27	TRBD2	NA	TRBJ2-1	CASSSFSGSGSYNEQFF	TGTGCCAGCAGTTCCTTTAGCGGGAGCGGCTCCTACAATGAGCAGTTCTTC
TRBV11-2	TRBD1	NA	TRBJ2-7	CASSLPDRGTHEQYF	TGTGCCAGCAGCCTACCTGACAGGGGGACACACGAGCAGTACTTC
TRBV5-8	NA	once	TRBJ2-2	CASSLVGGDTGELFF	TGTGCCAGCAGCTTGGTGGGCGGGGACACCGGGGAGCTGTTTTTT
TRBV2	NA	NA	TRBJ1-1	CASRAAVRNTEAFF	TGTGCCAGCAGGGCGGCAGTTCGGAACACTGAAGCTTTCTTT